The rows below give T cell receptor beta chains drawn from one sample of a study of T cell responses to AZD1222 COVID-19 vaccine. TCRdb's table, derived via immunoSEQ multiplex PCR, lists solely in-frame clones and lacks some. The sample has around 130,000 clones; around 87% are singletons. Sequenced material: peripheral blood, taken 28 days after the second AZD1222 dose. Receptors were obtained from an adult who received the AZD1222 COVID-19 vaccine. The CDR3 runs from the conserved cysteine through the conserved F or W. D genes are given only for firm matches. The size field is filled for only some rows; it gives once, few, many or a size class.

CDR3 DNA: TGTGCCAGCAGTAGGGTCAACTATGGCTACACCTTC
CDR3 protein: CASSRVNYGYTF
clone size: NA
J gene: TRBJ1-2
V gene: TRBV12-3/TRBV12-4
D gene: NA

CDR3 DNA: TGTGCCAGCAGTTCCGTTGACGGATCGTTCTACAATGAGCAGTTCTTC
CDR3 protein: CASSSVDGSFYNEQFF
clone size: NA
J gene: TRBJ2-1
V gene: TRBV6-5
D gene: NA

CDR3 DNA: TGTGCCATCAGCGTGGACAGGTCTGCTGGAAACACCATATATTTT
CDR3 protein: CAISVDRSAGNTIYF
clone size: NA
J gene: TRBJ1-3
V gene: TRBV10-3
D gene: TRBD1

CDR3 DNA: TGTGCCAGCAGTGGACAGGGGGCGTTGTCCTATGGCTACACCTTC
CDR3 protein: CASSGQGALSYGYTF
clone size: NA
J gene: TRBJ1-2
V gene: TRBV25-1
D gene: TRBD1

CDR3 DNA: TGTGCCAGCAGCGAACAGGGGACCGCCTACAATGAGCAGTTCTTC
CDR3 protein: CASSEQGTAYNEQFF
clone size: NA
J gene: TRBJ2-1
V gene: TRBV9
D gene: TRBD1

CDR3 DNA: TGCGCCAGCAGCTTGAGGACAGGGGGTCGTTTGGCTGAAGCTTTCTTT
CDR3 protein: CASSLRTGGRLAEAFF
clone size: NA
J gene: TRBJ1-1
V gene: TRBV5-1
D gene: TRBD1

CDR3 DNA: TGTGCCAGCAGCTTAGCCGCAGACCCCTACGAGCAGTACTTC
CDR3 protein: CASSLAADPYEQYF
clone size: NA
J gene: TRBJ2-7
V gene: TRBV7-9
D gene: NA

CDR3 DNA: TGTGCCAGTAGTATAGGGTGGAAGGGTACCGGGGAGCTGTTTTTT
CDR3 protein: CASSIGWKGTGELFF
clone size: NA
J gene: TRBJ2-2
V gene: TRBV19
D gene: NA

CDR3 DNA: TGCGCCAGCAGCCAAGGAAGTCCTCGGACAGTTAACACTGAAGCTTTCTTT
CDR3 protein: CASSQGSPRTVNTEAFF
clone size: NA
J gene: TRBJ1-1
V gene: TRBV4-1
D gene: NA

CDR3 DNA: TGTGCCAGCAGCGGAAGACAGGGGGAGTGGGAGACCCAGTACTTC
CDR3 protein: CASSGRQGEWETQYF
clone size: NA
J gene: TRBJ2-5
V gene: TRBV11-3
D gene: TRBD1

CDR3 DNA: TGTGCCAGCAGTTACTCGTACAGCCCCAACTATGGCTACACCTTC
CDR3 protein: CASSYSYSPNYGYTF
clone size: once
J gene: TRBJ1-2
V gene: TRBV6-5
D gene: NA

CDR3 DNA: TGTGCCAGCTCACCACAGGCCGAGAATGGCTACACCTTC
CDR3 protein: CASSPQAENGYTF
clone size: NA
J gene: TRBJ1-2
V gene: TRBV18
D gene: NA

CDR3 DNA: TGTGCCAGCAGTTCCCCCTCGGGCCGGGGGGTCACCGGGGAGCTGTTTTTT
CDR3 protein: CASSSPSGRGVTGELFF
clone size: NA
J gene: TRBJ2-2
V gene: TRBV27
D gene: TRBD2

CDR3 DNA: TGTGCCAGCAGCCCACCCGGACGGATTATCAGCTACACCTTC
CDR3 protein: CASSPPGRIISYTF
clone size: NA
J gene: TRBJ1-2
V gene: TRBV7-2
D gene: NA

CDR3 DNA: TGTGCCAGCAGTTTCGGCGGGGGCTCCTACAATGAGCAGTTCTTC
CDR3 protein: CASSFGGGSYNEQFF
clone size: NA
J gene: TRBJ2-1
V gene: TRBV28
D gene: TRBD2

CDR3 DNA: TGTGCCAGTAGAACTGGGGACAGGGGCTACAATGAGCAGTTCTTC
CDR3 protein: CASRTGDRGYNEQFF
clone size: NA
J gene: TRBJ2-1
V gene: TRBV19
D gene: TRBD1

CDR3 DNA: TGTGCCAGCAGCCCAGGGGCTCCTGGTGGCTACACCTTC
CDR3 protein: CASSPGAPGGYTF
clone size: NA
J gene: TRBJ1-2
V gene: TRBV12-3/TRBV12-4
D gene: NA

CDR3 DNA: TGTGCCTGCACCCGGGACTTTGGGGAGCAGTACTTC
CDR3 protein: CACTRDFGEQYF
clone size: NA
J gene: TRBJ2-7
V gene: TRBV30
D gene: NA

CDR3 DNA: TGTGCCAGCAGCGAACAGGTCTCCTCCTACAATGAGCAGTTCTTC
CDR3 protein: CASSEQVSSYNEQFF
clone size: NA
J gene: TRBJ2-1
V gene: TRBV7-3
D gene: NA

CDR3 DNA: TGTGCCAGCACCCACGGCGCGGGGGCCTACAATGAGCAGTTCTTC
CDR3 protein: CASTHGAGAYNEQFF
clone size: few
J gene: TRBJ2-1
V gene: TRBV7-9
D gene: TRBD2

CDR3 DNA: TGTGCCAGCAGTTACTCAGGGGATGATCAGCCCCAGCATTTT
CDR3 protein: CASSYSGDDQPQHF
clone size: NA
J gene: TRBJ1-5
V gene: TRBV6-7
D gene: NA

CDR3 DNA: TGTGCCAGCAGTGAAGCGGATGCGTCCTACAATGAGCAGTTCTTC
CDR3 protein: CASSEADASYNEQFF
clone size: NA
J gene: TRBJ2-1
V gene: TRBV2
D gene: NA

CDR3 DNA: TGCAGCGTTGCTAGGGGTGGGTCCGGGGAGCTGTTTTTT
CDR3 protein: CSVARGGSGELFF
clone size: NA
J gene: TRBJ2-2
V gene: TRBV29-1
D gene: NA